One and the same sample provided the 30 T cell receptor beta chains below, sequenced in a study of CD8 T cells in ankylosing spondylitis. Antigen specificity for these receptors is unknown. One entry per CDR3 protein, called by TCRdb with MiXCR from the 5' RACE reads. Of approximately 520,000 distinct CDR3 sequences listed, about 5.2% are singletons. Overall study findings and caveats: Seemingly distinctive of ankylosing spondylitis blood was a TCR beta motif formed by eight highly homologous variants.

Specimen: blood, either unsorted or a sorted T cell fraction (not recorded which). The origin of the receptors is a male donor with ankylosing spondylitis.

This clonotype was observed a handful of times. J is TRBJ2-2 and V is TRBV20-1, with 7 bases lining up with TRBD1. Looked up from germline, CDR1 is DFQATT and CDR2 is SNEGSKA (reference sequence). J lost 0 bases, V lost 3 bases, and 4 bases had no gene match. CDR3 length: 15 amino acids. The CDR3 bases are TGCAGTGCTAGCGGGGACAGACCGAACACCGGGGAGCTGTTTTTT. It encodes CSASGDRPNTGELFF.

This chain connects TRBV20-1 to TRBJ2-5, with TRBD1 matching over 9 bases. Germline loops: CDR1 DFQATT, CDR2 SNEGSKA (reference sequence). V was pared by 5 bases and J by 7 bases, with 11 bases of the junction left unmatched. The CDR3 runs 14 residues. CDR3 loop: CSAGINRGLGTQYF. Here the CDR3 DNA reads TGCAGTGCTGGGATCAACAGGGGGCTGGGGACCCAGTACTTC.

This clonotype was seen many times. The V and J genes are TRBV6-2 or TRBV6-3 and TRBJ2-1; a weak D match, TRBD2 (5 bases). The CDR3 extends over 13 amino acids. V lost 6 bases and J lost 8, with 14 bases in between. Germline CDR1 MNHEY, CDR2 SVGEGT. The CDR3 reads CASRGPLEDEQFF. The DNA for the CDR3 is TGTGCCAGCAGGGGTCCCCTGGAGGATGAGCAGTTCTTC.

This clonotype was observed at least ten times. This chain uses TRBV5-5 with TRBJ2-2; a possible D gene is TRBD1 (6 bases). The CDR3 loop spans 13 amino acids. Trimming took off 4 bases at V and 6 bases at J, with 10 bases between the two ends. Looked up from germline, CDR1 is SGHKS and CDR2 is YYEKEE (reference sequence). This chain's CDR3 is CASSMTGSGELFF. The CDR3 coding sequence is TGTGCCAGCAGCATGACAGGATCCGGGGAGCTGTTTTTT. Full variable domain (rest looked up from reference TRBV5-5 and TRBJ2-2): DAGVTQSPTHLIKTRGQQVTLRCSPISGHKSVSWYQQVLGQGPQFIFQYYEKEERGRGNFPDRFSARQFPNYSSELNVNALLLGDSALYLCASSMTGSGELFFGEGSRLTVL.

Ten or more counts support this clonotype. V usage is TRBV29-1 and J usage is TRBJ1-2; possible D gene TRBD1, 6 bases. This CDR3 is 12 amino acids long. Trimming took off 7 bases at V and 5 bases at J, with 14 bases between the two ends. Per the germline V gene, CDR1 is SQVTM and CDR2 is ANQGSEA. In DNA, the CDR3 is TGCAGCGCACCGGGACACCCTTATGGCTACACCTTC. Its protein product is CSAPGHPYGYTF.

The table lists this clonotype with many counts. The chain joins TRBV20-1 to TRBJ2-7; 8 bases match TRBD2. CDR1 is DFQATT, CDR2 SNEGSKA, per germline (reference sequence). J was trimmed by 5 bases and V by 3 bases; bases with no gene match: 9. CDR3 length equals 14 residues. In DNA form, the CDR3 reads TGCAGTGCTAGTGACCGGGCGGGGGGCCACGAGCAGTACTTC. Its protein product is CSASDRAGGHEQYF.

This clonotype was observed a few times. The chain combines TRBV5-1 with TRBJ2-1, with D perhaps given as TRBD1 or TRBD2 (6 bases each). The length of the CDR3 is 16 residues. From germline, CDR1 is SGHRS and CDR2 YFSETQ. V was shortened by 3 bases and J by 6 bases, with 19 bases between the two germline ends. CDR3 region: CASSSWAGHRSNEQFF. In nucleotides, the CDR3 is TGCGCCAGCAGCTCATGGGCGGGACATCGATCCAATGAGCAGTTCTTC.

Many counts were recorded for this clonotype. This rearrangement joins TRBV25-1 to TRBJ1-2; unclear D gene. The length of the CDR3 is 12 residues. With 1 base removed from V and 2 bases from J, the gap between germline ends came to 2 bases. Germline assignment: CDR1 MGHDK and CDR2 SYGVNS. This CDR3 is CASSEWNYGYTF. Written as DNA, the CDR3 is TGTGCCAGCAGTGAATGGAACTATGGCTACACCTTC.

This clonotype was seen more than once but under ten times. This chain connects TRBV5-1 to TRBJ2-7, with 7 positions matching TRBD1. Germline V gives CDR1 SGHRS, CDR2 YFSETQ. The CDR3 is 14 residues long. With V trimmed by 3 bases and J by 3 bases, 6 bases remained unmatched. CDR3 nucleotides: TGCGCCAGCAGCTCGGGGACAGCCAACTACGAGCAGTACTTC. Residues: CASSSGTANYEQYF.

This clonotype was counted ten times or more. This chain joins TRBV28 and TRBJ2-7, with 8 nucleotides matching TRBD2. CDR1 and CDR2 (germline): MDHEN, SYDVKM. V dropped 6 bases and J dropped 0; count of bases not matched to a gene: 7. The length of the CDR3 is 15 residues. CDR3 coding DNA: TGTGCCAGCAGCTCTGAGACTAGCGACTCCTACGAGCAGTACTTC. The encoded protein is CASSSETSDSYEQYF. Full variable domain (missing parts from reference TRBV28 and TRBJ2-7): DVKVTQSSRYLVKRTGEKVFLECVQDMDHENMFWYRQDPGLGLRLIYFSYDVKMKEKGDIPEGYSVSREKKERFSLILESASTNQTSMYLCASSSETSDSYEQYFGPGTRLTVT.

In this sample, this clonotype turned up many times. This chain links TRBV7-2 with TRBJ2-7; TRBD1 matches at 7 bases. The CDR3 runs to 14 residues. The trim removed 5 bases at V and 2 bases at J, leaving 6 bases unmatched. Germline V lookup: CDR1 SGHTA, CDR2 FQGNSA. In DNA, the CDR3 is TGTGCCAGCAGCCCCCCGGGACAGACCTACGAGCAGTACTTC. This codes for CASSPPGQTYEQYF.

The chain uses TRBV6-5 and TRBJ2-1, with 12 nucleotides matching TRBD2. The CDR3 covers 18 residues. CDR1 is MNHEY and CDR2 is SVGAGI in the germline V gene. Losses at the gene ends were 0 bases for V and 0 bases for J; bases not matched to a gene: 3. The CDR3 bases are TGTGCCAGCAGTTACTCTGGACTAGCGGGATACTCCTACAATGAGCAGTTCTTC. It yields the protein CASSYSGLAGYSYNEQFF.

This clonotype has a count of ten or more. The chain links TRBV15 to TRBJ2-5; 7 nucleotides agree with TRBD1. The trim removed 6 bases at V and 2 bases at J, leaving 9 bases unmatched. Germline CDR1 LNHNV, CDR2 YYDKDF (reference sequence). There are 15 residues in the CDR3. CDR3 in DNA: TGTGCCACCAGTCCGCTGGACAGGCTGCAAGAGACCCAGTACTTC. Translation: CATSPLDRLQETQYF.

This clonotype was recorded many times. The chain recombines TRBV3-1 with TRBJ1-2, with TRBD1 matching over 7 bases. Germline V gene data show CDR1 as LGHDT and CDR2 as YNNKEL (reference sequence). The length of the CDR3 is 13 residues. Losses at the gene ends were 4 bases for V and 6 bases for J; bases not matched to a gene: 5. DNA for the CDR3: TGTGCCAGCAGCCTGACAGGGCCCCATGGCTACACCTTC. It is translated as CASSLTGPHGYTF. The variable domain in full, with the rest retrieved from reference TRBV3-1 and TRBJ1-2, is DTAVSQTPKYLVTQMGNDKSIKCEQNLGHDTMYWYKQDSKKFLKIMFSYNNKELIINETVPNRFSPKSPDKAHLNLHINSLELGDSAVYFCASSLTGPHGYTFGSGTRLTVV.

This clonotype was seen at least ten times. The chain carries TRBV9 and TRBJ2-2; TRBD2 aligns across 9 bases. CDR3 length equals 16 residues. V was pared by 0 bases and J by 3 bases, with 3 bases of the junction left unmatched. CDR1 and CDR2 (germline): SGDLS, YYNGEE. DNA for the CDR3: TGTGCCAGCAGCGTAGGCGGGAGGGGGGACACCGGGGAGCTGTTTTTT. Translation gives CASSVGGRGDTGELFF.

In this sample, this clonotype turned up many times. V and J are TRBV4-2 and TRBJ1-4; D gene unclear. Trimming stripped 5 bases from V and 5 bases from J, with 18 bases between. The CDR3 has 16 amino acids. Germline lookup yields CDR1 LGHNA and CDR2 YNFKEQ. The CDR3 sequence is CASSSSNGPPNEKLFF. Written as DNA, the CDR3 is TGTGCCAGCAGCTCCAGCAATGGGCCCCCCAATGAAAAACTGTTTTTT.

This clonotype was recorded at least ten times. This rearrangement joins TRBV7-2 to TRBJ1-1, with a possible D match to TRBD1 (6 bases). This CDR3 comprises 14 residues. From germline, CDR1 is SGHTA and CDR2 FQGNSA. The ends were cut back, 11 bases at V and 3 bases at J, with 19 bases in the middle. The CDR3: CAASGGRGYTEAFF. The CDR3 DNA reads as TGTGCCGCCAGTGGGGGGCGGGGATACACTGAAGCTTTCTTT.

This chain connects TRBV20-1 to TRBJ2-7, with TRBD1 matching over 9 bases. Germline V CDR1 and CDR2: DFQATT, SNEGSKA (reference sequence). The CDR3 sequence is 16 residues long. V lost 3 bases, J lost 3 bases, and 12 bases stayed unmatched. The CDR3 sequence: CSASTQGDRVDYEQYF. As DNA, the CDR3 is TGCAGTGCTAGTACCCAAGGGGACAGGGTAGACTACGAGCAGTACTTC.

This clonotype was recorded at least ten times. The chain is built from TRBV29-1 and TRBJ2-3; TRBD1 matches at 7 bases. Germline-derived CDR1 and CDR2 are SQVTM and ANQGSEA. V dropped 4 bases and J dropped 6; count of bases not matched to a gene: 4. This CDR3 is 12 amino acids long. CDR3 residues: CSVAQGVDTQYF. Written as DNA, the CDR3 is TGCAGCGTTGCCCAGGGGGTGGATACGCAGTATTTT.

This clonotype has at least ten counts. This chain links TRBV9 with TRBJ1-6; tentative D call: TRBD1 (5 bases). Germline loops: CDR1 SGDLS, CDR2 YYNGEE. With 1 base removed from V and 13 bases from J, the gap between germline ends came to 12 bases. The CDR3 runs to 13 residues. The DNA for the CDR3 is TGTGCCAGCAGCGTAATCCCAGGGTCGCCCCTCCACTTT. It translates to CASSVIPGSPLHF. Drawing the rest from reference TRBV9 and TRBJ1-6, the complete variable domain is DSGVTQTPKHLITATGQRVTLRCSPRSGDLSVYWYQQSLDQGLQFLIQYYNGEERAKGNILERFSAQQFPDLHSELNLSSLELGDSALYFCASSVIPGSPLHFGNGTRLTVT.

This clonotype was observed many times. The CDR3 sequence is CASSVSRSNYGYTF. The CDR3 region has the DNA TGTGCCAGCAGCGTATCCCGGTCTAACTATGGCTACACCTTC. The chain recombines TRBV9 with TRBJ1-2; no firm D call. V lost 1 base and J 0 bases, leaving 7 bases between the germline ends. CDR3 length: 14 residues. Per germline, CDR1 SGDLS and CDR2 YYNGEE.

This clonotype was seen a few times. The rearrangement links TRBV27 to TRBJ2-1; maybe TRBD1 (6 bases). The CDR3 covers 16 residues. The germline V gene encodes CDR1 MNHEY and CDR2 SMNVEV (reference sequence). V was shortened by 1 base and J by 3 bases, with 13 bases between the two germline ends. DNA for the CDR3: TGTGCCAGCAGTTTATTTTCAGACAGGTACTACAATGAGCAGTTCTTC. Its protein product is CASSLFSDRYYNEQFF.

This clonotype was counted ten times or more. The rearrangement uses TRBV9 and TRBJ2-3; 7 bases are a match to TRBD2. The length of the CDR3 is 15 residues. V was clipped by 2 bases and J by 1 base; unmatched bases: 4. CDR1 SGDLS and CDR2 YYNGEE come from the germline V gene. This CDR3 is CASSVGTTRTDTQYF. CDR3 nucleotide sequence: TGTGCCAGCAGCGTGGGGACTACCCGCACAGATACGCAGTATTTT. Full variable domain (outside the CDR3, taken from reference TRBV9 and TRBJ2-3): DSGVTQTPKHLITATGQRVTLRCSPRSGDLSVYWYQQSLDQGLQFLIQYYNGEERAKGNILERFSAQQFPDLHSELNLSSLELGDSALYFCASSVGTTRTDTQYFGPGTRLTVL.

This clonotype has just a few counts. The chain recombines TRBV29-1 with TRBJ1-1; D ambiguous. This CDR3 spans 12 amino acids. V lost 4 bases to trimming and J lost 4 bases, with 10 bases between them. The germline V gene has CDR1 SQVTM and CDR2 ANQGSEA. The CDR3: CSVVRGTTEAFF. The CDR3 bases are TGCAGCGTTGTCCGGGGTACCACTGAAGCTTTCTTT.

The sample holds a few counts of this clonotype. The V gene is TRBV7-9, the J gene TRBJ1-1; D perhaps matches TRBD1 (6 bases). CDR3 length: 15 amino acids. Germline V CDR1 and CDR2: SEHNR, FQNEAQ (reference sequence). V dropped 5 bases and J dropped 6 bases, with 19 bases sitting between them. The CDR3 loop is CASSPRGGGTAEAFF. The CDR3 region has the DNA TGTGCCAGCAGCCCGAGGGGAGGGGGAACCGCTGAAGCTTTCTTT.

This clonotype was seen at least ten times. The chain combines TRBV20-1 with TRBJ2-7; D is perhaps TRBD2 (6 bases). The germline gives CDR1 DFQATT, CDR2 SNEGSKA (reference sequence). The CDR3 sequence is 16 residues long. CDR3 coding DNA: TGCAATCCGGCAGGAGGGGCGCTAAAAATTTCCTACGAGCAGTACTTC. Its protein is CNPAGGALKISYEQYF.

Turning to this clonotype: A clone one base away is much larger, so this may be a read error. The gene calls are TRBV7-2 and TRBJ2-2; D may be TRBD1 or TRBD2 (5 bases each). The CDR3 has 16 residues. Germline V CDR1 and CDR2: SGHTA, FQGNSA. The ends were cut back, 9 bases at V and 1 base at J, with 18 bases in the middle. The CDR3 loop is CARTTEGRLNTGELFF. The DNA of the CDR3 is TGTGCCAGGACGACTGAGGGGCGGTTGAACACCGGGGAGCTGTTTTTT.

As to this clonotype: Compared with germline, one end of the junction differs, possibly owing to a read error. V usage is TRBV20-1 and J usage is TRBJ1-3, with D possibly being TRBD1 (5 bases). The CDR3 covers 12 residues. CDR1 DFQATT and CDR2 SNEGSKA come from the germline V gene (reference sequence). CDR3 in DNA: TGCAGTGCTAGGGGACCAGGAACCACCATATATTTT. It encodes CSARGPGTTIYF.

This clonotype was observed many times. The gene calls are TRBV6-1 and TRBJ1-3, with D possibly TRBD1 on 5 matching bases. The CDR3 is 13 residues long. Germline values: CDR1 MNHNS, CDR2 SASEGT. The V end was cut by 8 bases, the J end by 0 bases, with 8 bases between. The CDR3 loop is CASGGASGNTIYF. The CDR3 DNA reads as TGTGCCAGCGGGGGTGCCTCTGGAAACACCATATATTTT.

The table lists this clonotype with many counts. The chain has TRBV5-1 and TRBJ1-1, with D perhaps TRBD1 (6 bases). V was pared by 0 bases and J by 7 bases, with 10 bases between. The CDR3 contains 13 residues. CDR1 is SGHRS, CDR2 YFSETQ, per germline. The CDR3 region is CASSLEGEGEAFF. The CDR3 bases are TGCGCCAGCAGCTTGGAGGGGGAGGGTGAAGCTTTCTTT.